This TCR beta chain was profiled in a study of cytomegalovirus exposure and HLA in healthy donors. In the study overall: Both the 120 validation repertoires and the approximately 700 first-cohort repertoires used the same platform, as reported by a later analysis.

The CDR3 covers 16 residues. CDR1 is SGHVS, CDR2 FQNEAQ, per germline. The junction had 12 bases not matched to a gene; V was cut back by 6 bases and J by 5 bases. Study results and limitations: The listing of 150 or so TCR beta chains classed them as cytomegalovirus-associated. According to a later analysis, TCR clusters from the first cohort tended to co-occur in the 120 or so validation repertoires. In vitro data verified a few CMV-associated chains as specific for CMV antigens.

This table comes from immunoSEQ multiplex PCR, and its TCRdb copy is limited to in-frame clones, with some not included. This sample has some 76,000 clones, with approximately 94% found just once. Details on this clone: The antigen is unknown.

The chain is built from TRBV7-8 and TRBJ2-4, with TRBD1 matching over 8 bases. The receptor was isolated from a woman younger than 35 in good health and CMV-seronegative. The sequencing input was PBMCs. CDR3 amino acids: CASRQTAGGLQNIQYF. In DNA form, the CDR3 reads TGTGCCAGCAGACAAACCGCAGGGGGCTTGCAAAACATTCAGTACTTC.